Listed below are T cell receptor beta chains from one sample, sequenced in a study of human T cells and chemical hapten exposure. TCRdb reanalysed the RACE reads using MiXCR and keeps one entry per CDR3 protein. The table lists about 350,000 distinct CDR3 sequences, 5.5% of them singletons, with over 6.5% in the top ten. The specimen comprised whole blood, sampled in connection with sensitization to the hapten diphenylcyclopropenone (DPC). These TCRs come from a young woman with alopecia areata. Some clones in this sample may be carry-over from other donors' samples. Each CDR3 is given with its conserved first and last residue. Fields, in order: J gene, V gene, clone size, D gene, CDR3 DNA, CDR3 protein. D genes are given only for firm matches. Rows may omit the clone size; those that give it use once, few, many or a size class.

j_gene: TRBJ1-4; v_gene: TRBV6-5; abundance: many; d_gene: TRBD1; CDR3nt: TGTGCCAGCAGTCGCAGGGGGCGCGGTGAAAAACTGTTTTTT; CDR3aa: CASSRRGRGEKLFF
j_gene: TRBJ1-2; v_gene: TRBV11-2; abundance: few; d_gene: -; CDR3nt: TGTGCCAGCAGGGCTCCACGGGTCGACTATGGCTACACCTTC; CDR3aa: CASRAPRVDYGYTF
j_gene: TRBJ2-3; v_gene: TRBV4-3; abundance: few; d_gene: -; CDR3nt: TGCGCCAGCAGCCAAGATTGGGGGTCCGACACAGATACGCAGTATTTT; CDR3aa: CASSQDWGSDTDTQYF
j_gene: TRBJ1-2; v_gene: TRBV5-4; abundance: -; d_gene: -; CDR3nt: TGTGCCAGCCACTCCAGGGCGCTCTATGGCTACACCTTC; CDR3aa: CASHSRALYGYTF
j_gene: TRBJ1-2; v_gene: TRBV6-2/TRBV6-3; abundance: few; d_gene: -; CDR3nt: TGTGCCAGCAGTTACTCGACGGATGGCTACACCTTC; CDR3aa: CASSYSTDGYTF
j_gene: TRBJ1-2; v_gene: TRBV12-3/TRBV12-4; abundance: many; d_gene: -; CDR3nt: TGTGCCAGCAGTTTGGGTCCCCAACCCAACTATGGCTACACCTTC; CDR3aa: CASSLGPQPNYGYTF
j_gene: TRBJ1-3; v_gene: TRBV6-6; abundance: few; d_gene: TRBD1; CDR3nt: TGTGCCAGCGCTGGACAGGGACCTCACCGAGACACCATATATTTT; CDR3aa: CASAGQGPHRDTIYF
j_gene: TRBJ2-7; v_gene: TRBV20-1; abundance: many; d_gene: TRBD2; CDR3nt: TGCAGTGCTAAACTGGTTGCTAGCGGGGGTGAGCAGTACTTC; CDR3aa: CSAKLVASGGEQYF
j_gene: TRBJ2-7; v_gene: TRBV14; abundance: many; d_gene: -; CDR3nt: TGTGCCAGCAGCGAGGAGGGGTTGATCGAGCAGTACTTC; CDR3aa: CASSEEGLIEQYF
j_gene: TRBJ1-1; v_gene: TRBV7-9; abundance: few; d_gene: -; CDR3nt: TGTGCCAGCAGCGTTACAGCCTACACTGAAGCTTTCTTT; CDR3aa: CASSVTAYTEAFF
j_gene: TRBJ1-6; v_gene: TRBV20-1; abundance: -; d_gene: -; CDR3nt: TGCAGTGCTAGGCGGGCCCTGGGGGATTCACCCCTCCACTTT; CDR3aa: CSARRALGDSPLHF
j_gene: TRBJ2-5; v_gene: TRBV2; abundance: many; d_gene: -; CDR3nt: TGTGCCAGCAGCTCTGAGGGAGGCCGGACCCAGTACTTC; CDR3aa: CASSSEGGRTQYF
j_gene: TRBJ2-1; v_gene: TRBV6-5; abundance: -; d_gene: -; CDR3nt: TGTGCCAGCAGATACGCTAGCGTCAATGAGCAGTTCTTC; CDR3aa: CASRYASVNEQFF
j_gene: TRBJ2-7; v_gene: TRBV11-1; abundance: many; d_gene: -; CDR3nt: TGTGCCAGCAGTTCCAGTCCTCTAGGGTTATCCTACGAGCAGTACTTC; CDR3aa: CASSSSPLGLSYEQYF
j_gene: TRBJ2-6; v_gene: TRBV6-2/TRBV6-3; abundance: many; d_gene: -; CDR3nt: TGTGCCAGCAGTTGGGCTTCTGGGGCCAACGTCCTGACTTTC; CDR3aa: CASSWASGANVLTF
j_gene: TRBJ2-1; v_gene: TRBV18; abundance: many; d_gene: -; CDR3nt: TGTGCCAGCTCACCAAGCGGATCCTACAATGAGCAGTTCTTC; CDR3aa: CASSPSGSYNEQFF
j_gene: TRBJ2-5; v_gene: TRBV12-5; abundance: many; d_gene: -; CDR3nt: TGTGCTAGTGGTTTGGACCCGGCTCCCATGAAGACCCAGTACTTC; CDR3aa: CASGLDPAPMKTQYF
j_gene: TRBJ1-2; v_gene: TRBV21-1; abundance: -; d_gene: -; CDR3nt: TGTGCCAGCAGCATTGGAACTACGGGAGACGGAAGTTTCTCCGGGGATGGCTACACCTTC; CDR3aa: CASSIGTTGDGSFSGDGYTF
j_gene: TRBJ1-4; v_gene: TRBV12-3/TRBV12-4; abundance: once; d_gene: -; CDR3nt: TGTGCCAGCAGTCCCGGGACGCTCCTTAATGAAAAACTGTTTTTT; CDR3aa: CASSPGTLLNEKLFF
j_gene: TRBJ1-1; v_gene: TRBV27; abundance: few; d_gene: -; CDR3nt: TGTGCCAGCAGTTCCCTGTCCTACATGAACACTGAAGCTTTCTTT; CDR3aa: CASSSLSYMNTEAFF
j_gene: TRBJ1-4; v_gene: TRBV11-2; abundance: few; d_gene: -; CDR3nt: TGTGCCAGCAGCTTTAAGTGGGGAGTAGGTGAAAAACTGTTTTTT; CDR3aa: CASSFKWGVGEKLFF
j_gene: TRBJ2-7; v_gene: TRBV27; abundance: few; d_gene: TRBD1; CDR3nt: TGTGCCAGCAGTTTATCGGGCAGGGGGTACGAGCAGTACTTC; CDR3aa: CASSLSGRGYEQYF
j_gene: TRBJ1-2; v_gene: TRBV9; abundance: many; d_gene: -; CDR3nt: TGTGCCAGCAGCGTACAGTTTAACTATGGCTACACCTTC; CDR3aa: CASSVQFNYGYTF
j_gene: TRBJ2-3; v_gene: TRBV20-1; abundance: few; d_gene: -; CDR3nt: TGCAGTGCCGCCAGGTCCGGGGGGCCTAGCACAGATACGCAGTATTTT; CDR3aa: CSAARSGGPSTDTQYF
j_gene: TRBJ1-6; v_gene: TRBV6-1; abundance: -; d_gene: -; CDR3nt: TGTGCCAGCGTTAGGGAGCGCTTAGGACCCCTCCACTTT; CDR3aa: CASVRERLGPLHF
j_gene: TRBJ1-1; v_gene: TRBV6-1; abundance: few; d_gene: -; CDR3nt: TGTGCCAGTAGGCGACACACTGAAGCTTTCTTT; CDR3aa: CASRRHTEAFF
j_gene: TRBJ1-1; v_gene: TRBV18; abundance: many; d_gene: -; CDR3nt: TGTGCCAGCTCGCCGGAGGTAAACACTGAAGCTTTCTTT; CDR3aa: CASSPEVNTEAFF
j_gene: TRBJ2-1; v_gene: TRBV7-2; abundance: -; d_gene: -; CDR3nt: TGTGCCAGCAGCTCCCCAAAGGGAAACAATGAGCAGTTCTTC; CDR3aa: CASSSPKGNNEQFF
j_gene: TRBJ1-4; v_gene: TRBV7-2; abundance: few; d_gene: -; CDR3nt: TGTGCCAGCAGCTTAGGACGCCGCGGGGAAAAACTGTTTTTT; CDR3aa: CASSLGRRGEKLFF
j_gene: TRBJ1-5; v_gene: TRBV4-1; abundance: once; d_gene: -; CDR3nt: TGCGCCAGCAGCCGGGAGGGTATTAGCAATCAGCCCCAGCATTTT; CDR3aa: CASSREGISNQPQHF
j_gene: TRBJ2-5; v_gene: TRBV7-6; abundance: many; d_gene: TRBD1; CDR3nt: TGTGCCAGCAGCTTCTGGGACAGACAAGAGACCCAGTACTTC; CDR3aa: CASSFWDRQETQYF